The entry below describes one TCR beta chain. TCRdb used MiXCR to reprocess the 5' RACE reads, holding one entry per CDR3 protein. The data contain some 730,000 distinct CDR3 sequences, about 20% of them singletons. From germline, CDR1 is SNHLY and CDR2 FYNNEI. Between the trimmed V and J ends, which lost 6 bases and 5 bases, there was a span of 10 bases. This CDR3 has 12 residues. These data originate in a study of identical twins. These data also formed part of another study, on T cells expressing NK-cell markers. This second study says: The contribution of dominant NKG2C+ clonotypes to CD8+ T cells in roughly six donors was roughly 1.0-7.5%.

The receptor's source is a woman aged 18-29 years in good health. The sequenced sample consisted of PBMCs. The chain combines TRBV2 with TRBJ1-1, with D unclear. DNA of the CDR3: TGTGCCAGCAGAATAATGGGGACTGAAGCTTTCTTT. Translation: CASRIMGTEAFF.